Listed below are T cell receptor beta chains from one sample, sequenced in a study of CD8 T cells in ankylosing spondylitis. A single record per CDR3 protein comes from TCRdb applying MiXCR to the 5' RACE reads. The data hold about 90,000 distinct CDR3 sequences, with approximately 8.9% observed a single time. The material sequenced was blood, either unsorted or a sorted T cell fraction (not recorded which). The receptors stem from a male donor with ankylosing spondylitis. Each CDR3 is given with its conserved first and last residue. A D gene is named only where the DNA matches it firmly. Only part of the rows carry a size: once, few, many, or a class if the clone is expanded.

j_call	v_call	clone_size	cdr3_length	d_call	cdr3_nt	cdr3_aa
TRBJ1-2	TRBV27	few	13	.	TGTGCCAGCAGCCATGGTCGAGACTATGGCTACACCTTC	CASSHGRDYGYTF
TRBJ2-1	TRBV29-1	medium-sized	13	.	TGCAGCGTTGTTGAGGTCACCCTTAATGAGCAGTTCTTC	CSVVEVTLNEQFF
TRBJ2-1	TRBV19	many	16	.	TGTGCCAGTAGCCTCGGGCGGTCTAGCCCCTACAATGAGCAGTTCTTC	CASSLGRSSPYNEQFF
TRBJ1-2	TRBV9	many	13	.	TGTGCCACCCTACCCCCGGAAAACTATGGCTACACCTTC	CATLPPENYGYTF
TRBJ2-1	TRBV29-1	many	11	.	TGCAGCGTTCATATAGCGGCTGAGCAGTTCTTC	CSVHIAAEQFF
TRBJ1-2	TRBV13	many	15	TRBD1	TGTGCCAGCAGCTTAGAGGGGGCCTTGGACTATGGCTACACCTTC	CASSLEGALDYGYTF
TRBJ2-2	TRBV27	few	12	.	TGTGCCAGCAGTTTTGCCACCGGGGAGCTGTTTTTT	CASSFATGELFF
TRBJ2-1	TRBV2	many	10	.	TGTGCCAGCAACTGGAGAGAGCAGTTCTTC	CASNWREQFF
TRBJ2-1	TRBV2	.	12	.	TGTGCCAGCAGTGATGAGGATTTTGAGCAGTTCTTC	CASSDEDFEQFF
TRBJ1-5	TRBV4-2	few	15	.	TGTGCCAGCAGCCAAGAACCCAGGTTCAATCAGCCCCAGCATTTT	CASSQEPRFNQPQHF
TRBJ2-7	TRBV25-1	.	15	.	TGTGCCAGCAGTGATACTCCATTATCGGGCTACGAGCAGTACTTC	CASSDTPLSGYEQYF
TRBJ2-7	TRBV11-2	.	15	.	TGTGCCAGCAGCCAGGTGGCTAGCGTACCCTACGAGCAGTACTTC	CASSQVASVPYEQYF
TRBJ2-3	TRBV19	.	15	TRBD1	TGTGCCAGTAGCCTCATCACAGGGGGCGAAGATACGCAGTATTTT	CASSLITGGEDTQYF
TRBJ1-1	TRBV12-3/TRBV12-4	many	15	TRBD1	TGTGCCAGCATGAGGACAGGGTTAGGGGGGACTGAAGCTTTCTTT	CASMRTGLGGTEAFF
TRBJ1-3	TRBV19	few	20	.	TGTGCCAGTACCACGACCGCGGGGGTCGACTTATTCTACTCTGGAAACACCATATATTTT	CASTTTAGVDLFYSGNTIYF
TRBJ1-2	TRBV7-2	many	15	.	TGTGCCAGCAGACTGGACATTCTATCAAACTATGGCTACACCTTC	CASRLDILSNYGYTF
TRBJ1-1	TRBV5-1	many	15	TRBD1	TGCGCCAGCAGCTTCGGGACAGGGAAGAACACTGAAGCTTTCTTT	CASSFGTGKNTEAFF
TRBJ1-4	TRBV27	few	15	.	TGTGCCAGCAGTTTGTTCGGACGCCCTAATGAAAAACTGTTTTTT	CASSLFGRPNEKLFF
TRBJ2-7	TRBV7-9	many	13	TRBD2	TGTGCCTCCGGGGGGAGTGGGTCCTACGAGCAGTACTTC	CASGGSGSYEQYF
TRBJ1-1	TRBV19	.	16	.	TGTGCCAGTATCCGTAGGACAGAATCCCTGAACACTGAAGCTTTCTTT	CASIRRTESLNTEAFF
TRBJ2-7	TRBV7-8	many	13	TRBD2	TGTGCCAGCAGCGGCGGGAGCTCCTACGAGCAGTACTTC	CASSGGSSYEQYF
TRBJ1-2	TRBV3-1	.	15	.	TGTGCCAGCAGCCCCGGGCAAGGGGTGGACTATGGCTACACCTTC	CASSPGQGVDYGYTF
TRBJ2-1	TRBV24-1	few	16	.	TGTGCCACCTCGGGGGCCGGTGCGGGACACTACAATGAGCAGTTCTTC	CATSGAGAGHYNEQFF
TRBJ1-5	TRBV6-1	many	12	.	TGTGCCAGCGTGTGGAGCAATCAGCCCCAGCATTTT	CASVWSNQPQHF
TRBJ1-2	TRBV5-1	few	12	.	TGCGCCAGCAGCGTCGACGCCGGCAGCTACACCTTC	CASSVDAGSYTF
TRBJ2-6	TRBV14	.	17	.	TGTGCCAGCAGCCAAGATCTGGGTTACTCTGGGGCCAACGTCCTGACTTTC	CASSQDLGYSGANVLTF
TRBJ1-4	TRBV4-1	.	16	.	TGCGCCAGCAGCCACCTCACGGGCGCAACTAATGAAAAACTGTTTTTT	CASSHLTGATNEKLFF
TRBJ1-1	TRBV15	.	12	.	TGTGCCACCAGCGAGAGGGGCACTGAAGCTTTCTTT	CATSERGTEAFF
TRBJ2-1	TRBV7-8	many	17	.	TGTGCCAGCAGCTTTACGCAACAGGGCCGCGAATACAATGAGCAGTTCTTC	CASSFTQQGREYNEQFF
TRBJ2-5	TRBV12-3/TRBV12-4	many	13	TRBD2	TGTGCCAGCAGCTTAGCGGGGTTAGAGACCCAGTACTTC	CASSLAGLETQYF
TRBJ2-1	TRBV20-1	.	14	.	TGCAGTGCTAGGGGGTCCGGCTCCTACAATGAGCAGTTCTTC	CSARGSGSYNEQFF
TRBJ2-1	TRBV2	.	15	.	TGTGCCAGCAGTGAAGTCGGGAATTCCTACAATGAGCAGTTCTTC	CASSEVGNSYNEQFF
TRBJ1-2	TRBV7-9	many	14	.	TGTGCCAGCAGTTCAGGGTTCGATGACTATGGCTACACCTTC	CASSSGFDDYGYTF
TRBJ2-1	TRBV20-1	.	13	.	TGCAGTGCTAGAGAGATTTACGTGCGGGAGCAGTTCTTC	CSAREIYVREQFF
TRBJ2-1	TRBV5-1	many	15	TRBD1	TGCGCCAGCAGCTCGACAGGGGGACCCTACAATGAGCAGTTCTTC	CASSSTGGPYNEQFF
TRBJ1-2	TRBV25-1	few	13	.	TGTGCCAGCAGTGAATATGCAGGGGATGGCTACACCTTC	CASSEYAGDGYTF
TRBJ2-7	TRBV20-1	few	17	TRBD1	TGCAGTGCTAGAGATAGGGAACCGGGACAGGGTTACTACGAGCAGTACTTC	CSARDREPGQGYYEQYF
TRBJ2-5	TRBV7-9	few	9	.	TGTGCCAGCGGGGTGACCCAGTACTTC	CASGVTQYF
TRBJ2-2	TRBV7-8	few	15	TRBD1	TGTGCCAGCAGCTTAGACCTTACAGGGGCCGGGGAGCTGTTTTTT	CASSLDLTGAGELFF
TRBJ2-1	TRBV12-5	many	15	TRBD2	TGTGCTAGTGCCCTAGCGGGAGTCCCCTACAATGAGCAGTTCTTC	CASALAGVPYNEQFF
TRBJ2-1	TRBV7-2	many	12	.	TGTGCCAGCAGCTTAGGTCATTATGAGCAGTTCTTC	CASSLGHYEQFF
TRBJ2-2	TRBV20-1	many	12	.	TGCAGTGTCTGGCGTCGGACCGGGGAGCTGTTTTTT	CSVWRRTGELFF
TRBJ1-5	TRBV24-1	.	13	.	TGTGCCACCAGTGGGGGTTGGACTCAGCCCCAGCATTTT	CATSGGWTQPQHF
TRBJ1-1	TRBV27	.	14	TRBD1	TGTGCCAGCAGTTTCGGACAGGGGGGAATTGCTGCTTTCTTT	CASSFGQGGIAAFF
TRBJ2-3	TRBV2	.	13	TRBD1	TGTGCCAGCAGTGACATACAGGGGCCGCAGGAGTATTTT	CASSDIQGPQEYF
TRBJ1-2	TRBV6-1	few	15	TRBD1	TGTGCCAGCAGTGATGGCAGGGGGCCCGACTATGGCTACACCTTC	CASSDGRGPDYGYTF
TRBJ2-3	TRBV20-1	few	14	.	TGCAGTGCCCGACCGGCGGATTCTGAAGATACGCAGTATTTT	CSARPADSEDTQYF
TRBJ2-7	TRBV9	.	14	.	TGTGCCAGCAGCGTAGGCGGTAGCGAGTACGAGCAGTACTTC	CASSVGGSEYEQYF
TRBJ2-5	TRBV15	.	15	.	TGTGCCACCAGCAGAGTAATGGGCATTCAAGAGACCCAGTACTTC	CATSRVMGIQETQYF
TRBJ2-7	TRBV6-2/TRBV6-3	.	16	TRBD2	TGTGCCAGCAGTTACTCTCAGACTAGCGGAGACTACGAGCAGTACTTC	CASSYSQTSGDYEQYF
TRBJ2-1	TRBV7-9	many	15	TRBD2	TGTGCCAGCAGATGGGGACTAGACTCCGGCAATGAGCAGTTCTTC	CASRWGLDSGNEQFF
TRBJ2-7	TRBV29-1	few	13	TRBD2	TGCAGCGTGCTGACTAGCCGAATCTCCGAGCAGTACTTC	CSVLTSRISEQYF
TRBJ2-7	TRBV5-1	many	14	TRBD2	TGCGCCAGCAGCCCGAGAGCGGGAACCTACGAGCAGTACTTC	CASSPRAGTYEQYF
TRBJ2-1	TRBV7-8	many	18	.	TGTGCCCTGGCAGGAAACCCAGAGAGCGGCAACTCCTACAATGAGCAGTTCTTC	CALAGNPESGNSYNEQFF
TRBJ2-5	TRBV20-1	many	13	TRBD2	TGCAGTGCTAGAGGACTAGCGGAAGAGACCCAGTACTTC	CSARGLAEETQYF
TRBJ2-2	TRBV10-3	many	14	.	TGTGCCATCAGTGATGGGCGGGGCACCGGGGAGCTGTTTTTT	CAISDGRGTGELFF
TRBJ2-1	TRBV3-1	many	14	.	TGTGCCAGCAGCGTCGTTCCTAGCATTAATGAGCAGTTCTTC	CASSVVPSINEQFF
TRBJ2-7	TRBV5-6	.	14	TRBD2	TGTGCCAGCAGCTTTGGGACTAGCGTGCGGGAGCAGTACTTC	CASSFGTSVREQYF
TRBJ2-7	TRBV9	.	15	TRBD2	TGTGCCAGCAGCGTATCTAGCGGGAGGGGGTACGAGCAGTACTTC	CASSVSSGRGYEQYF